The T cell receptor beta chain described here comes from a study of blood T cell repertoires in COVID-19. Enrollees, roughly 18 to 90 years old, lived in 24 US areas. V lost 2 bases and J lost 9; bases outside the gene matches: 12. The CDR3 loop spans 16 amino acids. Germline CDR1 SGHRS, CDR2 YFSETQ. Profiled with immunoSEQ multiplex PCR; TCRdb holds only in-frame clones, not every one. The sample shows 200,000 to 250,000 clones, 70% to 90% of them seen only once. Material: PBMCs or T cells enriched from blood (not recorded which). The sequence was obtained from a man aged 25 to 40 who had recovered from COVID-19. V usage is TRBV5-1 and J usage is TRBJ2-1; 9 bases are shared with TRBD1. CDR3 in DNA: TGCGCCAGCAGCTTATACCCCGAGACAGGGGGTAGTGAGCAGTTCTTC. As protein: CASSLYPETGGSEQFF.